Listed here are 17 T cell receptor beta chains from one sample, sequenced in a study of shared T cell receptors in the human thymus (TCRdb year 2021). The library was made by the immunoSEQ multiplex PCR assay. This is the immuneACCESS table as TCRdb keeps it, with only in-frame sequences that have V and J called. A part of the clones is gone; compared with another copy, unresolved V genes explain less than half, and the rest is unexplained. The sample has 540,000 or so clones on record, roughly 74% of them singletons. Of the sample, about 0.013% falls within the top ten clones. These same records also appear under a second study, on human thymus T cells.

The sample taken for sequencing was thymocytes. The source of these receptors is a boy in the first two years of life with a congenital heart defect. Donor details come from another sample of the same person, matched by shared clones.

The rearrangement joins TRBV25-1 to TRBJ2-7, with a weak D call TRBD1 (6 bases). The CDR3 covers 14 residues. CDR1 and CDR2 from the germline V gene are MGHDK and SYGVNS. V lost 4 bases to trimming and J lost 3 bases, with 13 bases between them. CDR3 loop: CASSAWTEVYEQYF. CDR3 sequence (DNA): TGTGCCAGCAGTGCGTGGACAGAAGTCTACGAGCAGTACTTC.

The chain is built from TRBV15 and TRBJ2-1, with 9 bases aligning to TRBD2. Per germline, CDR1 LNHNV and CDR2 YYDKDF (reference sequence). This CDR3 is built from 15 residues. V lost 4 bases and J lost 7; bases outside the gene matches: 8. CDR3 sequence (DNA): TGTGCCACCAGCACGCGGGAGGGCCTATATAATGAGCAGTTCTTC. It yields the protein CATSTREGLYNEQFF.

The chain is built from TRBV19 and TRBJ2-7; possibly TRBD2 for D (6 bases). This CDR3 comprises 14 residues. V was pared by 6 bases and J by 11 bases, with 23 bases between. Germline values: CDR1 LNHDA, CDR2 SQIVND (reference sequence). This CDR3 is CASRAGGLLSAEYF. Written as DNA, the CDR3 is TGTGCCAGTAGAGCCGGGGGACTCCTGAGCGCGGAGTACTTC. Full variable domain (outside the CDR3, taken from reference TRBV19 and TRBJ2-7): DGGITQSPKYLFRKEGQNVTLSCEQNLNHDAMYWYRQDPGQGLRLIYYSQIVNDFQKGDIAEGYSVSREKKESFPLTVTSAQKNPTAFYLCASRAGGLLSAEYFGPGTRLTVT.

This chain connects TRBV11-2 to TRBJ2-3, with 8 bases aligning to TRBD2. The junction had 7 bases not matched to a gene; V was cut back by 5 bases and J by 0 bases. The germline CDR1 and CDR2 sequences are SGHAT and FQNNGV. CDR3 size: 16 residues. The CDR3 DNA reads TGTGCCAGCAGCCTTAAGCGGGAGTCTAGCACAGATACGCAGTATTTT. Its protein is CASSLKRESSTDTQYF.

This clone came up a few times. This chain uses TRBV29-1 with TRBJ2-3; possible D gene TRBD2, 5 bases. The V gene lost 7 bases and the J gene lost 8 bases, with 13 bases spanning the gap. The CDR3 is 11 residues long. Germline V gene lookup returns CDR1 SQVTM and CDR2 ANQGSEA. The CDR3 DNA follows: TGCAGCGCCGAGGGTTTTGGTACGCAGTATTTT. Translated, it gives CSAEGFGTQYF.

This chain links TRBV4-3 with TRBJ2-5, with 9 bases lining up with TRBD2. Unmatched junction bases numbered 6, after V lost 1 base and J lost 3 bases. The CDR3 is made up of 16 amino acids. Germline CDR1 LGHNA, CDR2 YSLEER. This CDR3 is CASSQGFGGREETQYF. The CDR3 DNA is TGCGCCAGCAGCCAAGGCTTCGGCGGGAGGGAAGAGACCCAGTACTTC.

The CDR3 here is CASSFLRETGDEQYF. CDR3 in DNA: TGTGCCAGCAGCTTCCTCCGGGAGACTGGGGACGAGCAGTACTTC. The rearrangement uses TRBV7-9 and TRBJ2-7, with D possibly being TRBD2 (6 bases). Trimming removed 3 bases from V and 5 bases from J, with 17 bases in between. The CDR3 has 15 amino acids. Per the germline V gene, CDR1 is SEHNR and CDR2 is FQNEAQ (reference sequence).

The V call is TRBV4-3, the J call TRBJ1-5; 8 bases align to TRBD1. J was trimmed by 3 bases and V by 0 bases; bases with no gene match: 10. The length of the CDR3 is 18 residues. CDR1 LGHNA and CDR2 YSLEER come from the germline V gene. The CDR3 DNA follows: TGCGCCAGCAGCCAAGACCCGCCCCAGGGGGCCCACAATCAGCCCCAGCATTTT. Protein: CASSQDPPQGAHNQPQHF.

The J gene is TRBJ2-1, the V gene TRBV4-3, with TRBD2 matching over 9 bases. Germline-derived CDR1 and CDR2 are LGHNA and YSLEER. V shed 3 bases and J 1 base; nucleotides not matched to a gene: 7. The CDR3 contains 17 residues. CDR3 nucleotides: TGCGCCAGCAGCCAGAAAGATAGCGGGAGTTCCTACAATGAGCAGTTCTTC. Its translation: CASSQKDSGSSYNEQFF.

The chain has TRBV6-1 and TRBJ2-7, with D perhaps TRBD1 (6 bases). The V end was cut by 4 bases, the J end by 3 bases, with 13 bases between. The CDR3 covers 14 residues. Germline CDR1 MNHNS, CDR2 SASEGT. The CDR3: CASSGTDQGYEQYF. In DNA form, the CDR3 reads TGTGCCAGCAGTGGGACAGATCAAGGCTACGAGCAGTACTTC.

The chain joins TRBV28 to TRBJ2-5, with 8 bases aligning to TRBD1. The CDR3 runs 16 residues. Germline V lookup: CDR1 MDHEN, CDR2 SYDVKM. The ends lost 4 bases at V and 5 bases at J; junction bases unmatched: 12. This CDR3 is CASSSHRTGYFETQYF. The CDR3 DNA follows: TGTGCCAGCAGTTCCCATAGGACAGGGTACTTTGAGACCCAGTACTTC.

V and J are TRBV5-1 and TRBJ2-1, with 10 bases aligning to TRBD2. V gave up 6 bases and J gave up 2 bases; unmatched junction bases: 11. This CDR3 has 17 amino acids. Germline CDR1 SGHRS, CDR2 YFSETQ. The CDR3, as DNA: TGCGCCAGCAATGAGAAGGCTAGCGGGAGTCCCTACAATGAGCAGTTCTTC. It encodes CASNEKASGSPYNEQFF.

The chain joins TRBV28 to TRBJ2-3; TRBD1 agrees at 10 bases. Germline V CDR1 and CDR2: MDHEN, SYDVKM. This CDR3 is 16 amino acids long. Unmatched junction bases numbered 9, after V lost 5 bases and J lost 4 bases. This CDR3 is CASSPPDRGRSDTQYF. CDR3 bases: TGTGCCAGCAGTCCTCCGGACAGGGGGAGATCAGATACGCAGTATTTT. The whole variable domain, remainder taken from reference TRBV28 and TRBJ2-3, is DVKVTQSSRYLVKRTGEKVFLECVQDMDHENMFWYRQDPGLGLRLIYFSYDVKMKEKGDIPEGYSVSREKKERFSLILESASTNQTSMYLCASSPPDRGRSDTQYFGPGTRLTVL.

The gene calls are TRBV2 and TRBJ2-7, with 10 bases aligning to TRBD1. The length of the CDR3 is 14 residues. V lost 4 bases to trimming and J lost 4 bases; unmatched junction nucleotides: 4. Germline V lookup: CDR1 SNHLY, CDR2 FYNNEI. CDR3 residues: CASSGPGQGYEQYF. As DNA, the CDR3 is TGTGCCAGCAGTGGGCCGGGACAGGGGTACGAGCAGTACTTC. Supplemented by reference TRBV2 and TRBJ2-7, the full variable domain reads EPEVTQTPSHQVTQMGQEVILRCVPISNHLYFYWYRQILGQKVEFLVSFYNNEISEKSEIFDDQFSVERPDGSNFTLKIRSTKLEDSAMYFCASSGPGQGYEQYFGPGTRLTVT.

CDR3 in DNA: TGTGCCAGCAGTGGTAGACAGGGAGAAGATACGCAGTATTTT. This codes for CASSGRQGEDTQYF. The rearrangement links TRBV6-5 to TRBJ2-3; 7 bases agree with TRBD1. The CDR3 extends over 14 amino acids. Germline loops: CDR1 MNHEY, CDR2 SVGAGI. With V trimmed by 5 bases and J by 5 bases, 7 bases remained unmatched.

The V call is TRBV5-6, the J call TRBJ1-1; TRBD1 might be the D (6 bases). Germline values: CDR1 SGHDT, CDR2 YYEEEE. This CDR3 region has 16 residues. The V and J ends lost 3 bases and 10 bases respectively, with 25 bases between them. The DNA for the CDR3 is TGTGCCAGCAGCTCCGGCCGGGGACCAGGGACACTTGGAGCTTTCTTT. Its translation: CASSSGRGPGTLGAFF.

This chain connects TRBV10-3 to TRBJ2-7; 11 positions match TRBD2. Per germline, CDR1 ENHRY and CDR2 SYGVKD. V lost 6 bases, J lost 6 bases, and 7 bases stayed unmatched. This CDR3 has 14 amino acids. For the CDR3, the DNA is TGTGCCATCAGACTACTAGCGGGAGCCCGCGAGCAGTACTTC. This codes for CAIRLLAGAREQYF.